Described below is a single T cell receptor (beta chain) sequence and its context. This entry belongs to a study of blood T cell repertoires in COVID-19. Profiling relied on immunoSEQ multiplex PCR, and the TCRdb table lists in-frame clones only, not all of them. In the table there are under 150,000 clones, just under 90% of which are singletons. Sequenced: peripheral blood. This TCR came from a woman aged 50 to 65 with acute or convalescent COVID-19.

CDR3 sequence (DNA): TGTGCCACCAGTGGAGGGACAGGGGGTTTGAGCAATCAGCCCCAGCATTTT. Translated, it gives CATSGGTGGLSNQPQHF. The genes are TRBV24-1 and TRBJ1-5; 11 bases are shared with TRBD1. Germline V CDR1 and CDR2: KGHDR, SFDVKD. CDR3 size: 17 residues. The J segment lost 1 base and the V segment lost 5 bases, leaving 6 bases of the junction unmatched.